The 25 T cell receptor beta chains below come from one sample, sequenced in a study of cytomegalovirus exposure and HLA in healthy donors. 13 Jbeta primers and 60 Vbeta primers were used for the PCR. This table comes from immunoSEQ multiplex PCR, and its TCRdb copy is limited to in-frame clones, with some not included. The sample holds just over 80,000 clones, 60% to 85% seen once. Sequencing was carried out using PBMCs. These receptors all come from a man aged 18 to 29 in good health and CMV-seropositive.

This clone was observed a handful of times. V and J are TRBV2 and TRBJ2-7, with 9 positions matching TRBD2. Germline loops: CDR1 SNHLY, CDR2 FYNNEI. The CDR3 extends over 18 amino acids. Germline trimming cut 4 bases from V and 2 bases from J; bases unmatched to any gene: 15. CDR3 nucleotide sequence: TGTGCCAGCAGTGGAGGTAGCGGGAGTGCTGCAGCGGCCTACGAGCAGTACTTC. It codes for CASSGGSGSAAAAYEQYF.

The J gene is TRBJ2-2, the V gene TRBV5-1, with 7 bases lining up with TRBD2. The CDR3 spans 15 residues. CDR1 and CDR2 (germline): SGHRS, YFSETQ. V lost 5 bases to trimming and J lost 2 bases; unmatched junction nucleotides: 6. The CDR3 here is CASRALAGNTGELFF. The DNA of the CDR3 is TGCGCCAGCAGGGCCTTAGCGGGTAACACCGGGGAGCTGTTTTTT.

The chain joins TRBV5-1 to TRBJ1-1; possibly TRBD1 for D (6 bases). Germline V gene lookup returns CDR1 SGHRS and CDR2 YFSETQ. The V and J ends lost 7 bases and 0 bases respectively, with 10 bases between them. This CDR3 is built from 13 residues. CDR3 in DNA: TGCGCCAGCGCGGACAGACTGAACACTGAAGCTTTCTTT. Amino acid sequence: CASADRLNTEAFF.

The chain links TRBV6-6 to TRBJ2-7, with 7 positions matching TRBD1. The junction had 6 bases not matched to a gene; V was cut back by 7 bases and J by 3 bases. Germline-derived CDR1 and CDR2 are MNHNY and SVGAGI (reference sequence). This CDR3 is built from 13 residues. In DNA, the CDR3 is TGTGCCAGCACTCGAACAGGGGTCTACGAGCAGTACTTC. Translated: CASTRTGVYEQYF.

This chain connects TRBV29-1 to TRBJ2-1; possible D gene TRBD2, 6 bases. This CDR3 has 13 residues. Germline V gene sequence: CDR1 SQVTM, CDR2 ANQGSEA. Deletions cut 4 bases from V and 2 bases from J, with 9 bases between. CDR3 sequence: CSVGGVPYNEQFF. In nucleotides, the CDR3 is TGCAGCGTTGGGGGGGTCCCCTACAATGAGCAGTTCTTC.

This clone has just a few counts. Here the CDR3 DNA reads TGTGCCAGCAGTGGGGGGGGACTAGATACGCAGTATTTT. Amino acids: CASSGGGLDTQYF. The chain has TRBV6-1 and TRBJ2-3; the match to TRBD2 covers 7 bases. There are 13 residues in the CDR3. Per germline, CDR1 MNHNS and CDR2 SASEGT. Trimming at V came to 4 bases and at J to 5 bases, leaving 3 bases not matched to a gene.

V and J are TRBV4-1 and TRBJ2-7; D unresolved. The CDR3 has 8 residues. Per germline, CDR1 MGHRA and CDR2 YSYEKL. CDR3 nucleotide sequence: TGCGCTCGCGTCGAGCAGTACTTC. It encodes CARVEQYF.

The chain joins TRBV15 to TRBJ1-2; possibly TRBD1 for D (5 bases). The CDR3 covers 13 residues. From germline, CDR1 is LNHNV and CDR2 YYDKDF (reference sequence). V was clipped by 0 bases and J by 8 bases, with 10 bases between them. The CDR3 here is CATSRDRGGGYTF. The CDR3 DNA follows: TGTGCCACCAGCAGAGATAGGGGAGGCGGCTACACCTTC. Using reference TRBV15 and TRBJ1-2 for the parts outside the CDR3, the full variable domain is DAMVIQNPRYQVTQFGKPVTLSCSQTLNHNVMYWYQQKSSQAPKLLFHYYDKDFNNEADTPDNFQSRRPNTSFCFLDIRSPGLGDTAMYLCATSRDRGGGYTFGSGTRLTVV.

The CDR3: CARPLPGLPNDEQFF. CDR3 coding DNA: TGTGCCAGACCCCTTCCGGGACTCCCGAACGATGAGCAGTTCTTC. The chain links TRBV18 to TRBJ2-1, with a tentative D call TRBD2 (6 bases). CDR1 is KGHSH and CDR2 is LQKENI in the germline V gene. V lost 9 bases to trimming and J lost 8 bases, with 23 bases between them. The CDR3 runs 15 residues.

The chain recombines TRBV14 with TRBJ1-2; TRBD1 aligns across 9 bases. Germline V gene sequence: CDR1 SGHDN, CDR2 FVKESK. The CDR3 contains 16 residues. V was pared by 4 bases and J by 3 bases, with 9 bases of the junction left unmatched. This chain's CDR3 is CASSPMDTGGYYGYTF. The CDR3 DNA reads as TGTGCCAGCAGCCCTATGGACACAGGGGGCTACTATGGCTACACCTTC.

The rearrangement uses TRBV5-6 and TRBJ1-4; D ambiguous. Trimming shortened V by 2 bases and J by 10 bases, and 6 bases separated the two germline ends. The germline gives CDR1 SGHDT, CDR2 YYEEEE. The CDR3 loop spans 11 amino acids. Here the CDR3 reads CASSFGPKLFF. CDR3 bases: TGTGCCAGCAGCTTTGGCCCAAAACTGTTTTTT.

The chain has TRBV9 and TRBJ2-3, with D possibly being TRBD2 (5 bases). V was clipped by 3 bases and J by 2 bases, with 13 bases between them. CDR1 SGDLS and CDR2 YYNGEE come from the germline V gene. This CDR3 is built from 15 residues. CDR3 sequence: CASSASGTNTDTQYF. The CDR3 DNA reads as TGTGCCAGCAGCGCGAGCGGAACAAACACAGATACGCAGTATTTT.

This clone appeared a single time. The chain carries TRBV29-1 and TRBJ1-3; 7 positions agree with TRBD1. The germline V gene encodes CDR1 SQVTM and CDR2 ANQGSEA. The V gene end was trimmed by 3 bases and the J gene end by 1 base; junction bases not matched to a gene: 3. CDR3 length: 14 amino acids. The CDR3 sequence: CSVDSGGSGNTIYF. DNA for the CDR3: TGCAGCGTTGATTCAGGGGGGTCTGGAAACACCATATATTTT.

The chain is built from TRBV10-1 and TRBJ2-1, with 8 nucleotides matching TRBD2. V lost 4 bases and J lost 7; bases outside the gene matches: 6. The CDR3 is 14 residues long. Per germline, CDR1 WNHNN and CDR2 SYGVQD (reference sequence). The CDR3 coding sequence is TGCGCCAGCAGTGCCGGGAGGGCCAGGAATGAGCAGTTCTTC. This encodes CASSAGRARNEQFF.

The rearrangement links TRBV2 to TRBJ2-3; maybe TRBD1 (6 bases). V lost 6 bases, J lost 6 bases, and 19 bases lay in between. CDR3 length equals 15 residues. Germline values: CDR1 SNHLY, CDR2 FYNNEI. The CDR3 is CASRLGGEGTDTQYF. The CDR3 DNA is TGTGCCAGCAGGTTAGGGGGAGAGGGGACGGATACGCAGTATTTT.

The chain couples TRBV4-1 to TRBJ2-7, with D perhaps TRBD2 (6 bases). The CDR3 contains 15 residues. V was trimmed by 4 bases and J by 2 bases, leaving 15 bases between them. CDR1 is MGHRA, CDR2 YSYEKL, per germline. This CDR3 is CASSLFLGRTYEQYF. In DNA, the CDR3 is TGCGCCAGCAGCCTGTTTCTCGGGAGAACCTACGAGCAGTACTTC.

The V and J genes are TRBV6-5 and TRBJ2-1; D is possibly TRBD2 (5 bases). The CDR3 consists of 13 residues. CDR1 is MNHEY, CDR2 SVGAGI, per germline. Trimming left V 6 bases short and J 10 bases short, with 16 bases between. DNA for the CDR3: TGTGCCAGCAGACCGATACTAGTGAGGGAGCAGTTCTTC. Its translation: CASRPILVREQFF.

The J gene is TRBJ2-3, the V gene TRBV13, with 8 nucleotides matching TRBD2. V gave up 5 bases and J gave up 4 bases; unmatched junction bases: 23. CDR3 length: 20 amino acids. Per germline, CDR1 PRHDT and CDR2 FYEKMQ (reference sequence). Written as DNA, the CDR3 is TGTGCCAGCAGCCGGTATTCGCGTCGGGAGGGCCGTGGGTCCCCAGATACGCAGTATTTT. Its protein product is CASSRYSRREGRGSPDTQYF.

The CDR3 DNA is TGTGCCAACGGCGCGAGGCCCACCGGGGAGCTGTTTTTT. Translating it yields CANGARPTGELFF. J is TRBJ2-2 and V is TRBV6-6; D unclear. The CDR3 runs 13 residues. V lost 10 bases and J lost 4, with 13 bases in between. Germline-derived CDR1 and CDR2 are MNHNY and SVGAGI (reference sequence).

The chain is built from TRBV5-8 and TRBJ2-5; no reliable D call. This CDR3 is built from 11 residues. Germline V lookup: CDR1 SGHTS, CDR2 YDEGEE. The V end lost 2 bases, the J end lost 3 bases, and 2 bases lay between the germline ends. The CDR3 bases are TGTGCCAGCAGCTTCAAAGAGACCCAGTACTTC. This translates into CASSFKETQYF.

V usage is TRBV10-3 and J usage is TRBJ2-7, with TRBD2 matching over 7 bases. This CDR3 is 14 amino acids long. The ends lost 3 bases at V and 4 bases at J; junction bases unmatched: 6. Looked up from germline, CDR1 is ENHRY and CDR2 is SYGVKD. The CDR3: CAISDTTSRYEQYF. As DNA, the CDR3 is TGTGCCATCAGTGATACGACTAGCAGGTACGAGCAGTACTTC.

The V and J genes are TRBV29-1 and TRBJ2-2; TRBD1 aligns across 8 bases. V dropped 1 base and J dropped 4; count of bases not matched to a gene: 5. Per germline, CDR1 SQVTM and CDR2 ANQGSEA. This CDR3 is built from 15 residues. This CDR3 is CSVEARDRPTGELFF. CDR3 sequence (DNA): TGCAGCGTTGAAGCCCGGGACAGGCCCACCGGGGAGCTGTTTTTT.

V gene TRBV6-5 combines with J gene TRBJ2-7, with 7 bases identical to TRBD1. Trimming at V came to 6 bases and at J to 4 bases, leaving 9 bases not matched to a gene. This CDR3 contains 14 residues. Germline V CDR1 and CDR2: MNHEY, SVGAGI. The CDR3 DNA is TGTGCCAGCAGGACTCGGGACAGTAAGTACGAGCAGTACTTC. Translated: CASRTRDSKYEQYF.

As regards this clone: At one boundary the junction diverges from the germline segment, which might be a read error. This chain joins TRBV10-3 and TRBJ2-2; 7 bases match TRBD1. The CDR3 covers 15 residues. Germline-derived CDR1 and CDR2 are ENHRY and SYGVKD. The CDR3 DNA sequence: TGTGCCATCAGCGAGTCGACAGGGTTCACCGGGGAGCTGTTTTTT. Its protein product is CAISESTGFTGELFF.

The rearrangement joins TRBV5-1 to TRBJ2-2, with TRBD2 matching 11 bases. The germline V gene encodes CDR1 SGHRS and CDR2 YFSETQ. Germline trimming cut 2 bases from V and 6 bases from J; bases unmatched to any gene: 3. CDR3 length: 15 residues. For the CDR3, the DNA is TGCGCCAGCAGCTTTGAACTAGCGGGAGCCGGGGAGCTGTTTTTT. It encodes CASSFELAGAGELFF.